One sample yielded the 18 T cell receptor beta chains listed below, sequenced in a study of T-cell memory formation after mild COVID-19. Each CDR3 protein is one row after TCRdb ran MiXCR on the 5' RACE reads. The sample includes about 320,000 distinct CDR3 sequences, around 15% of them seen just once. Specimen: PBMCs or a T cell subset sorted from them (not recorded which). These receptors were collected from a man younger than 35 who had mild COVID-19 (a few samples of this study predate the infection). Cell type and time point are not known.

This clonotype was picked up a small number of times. CDR3: CAISERTGRQPQHF. DNA for the CDR3: TGTGCCATCAGTGAGAGGACAGGGCGACAGCCCCAGCATTTT. The chain has TRBV10-3 and TRBJ1-5; 8 bases map to TRBD1. Looked up from germline, CDR1 is ENHRY and CDR2 is SYGVKD. The J segment lost 7 bases and the V segment lost 2 bases, leaving 4 bases of the junction unmatched. There are 14 residues in the CDR3.

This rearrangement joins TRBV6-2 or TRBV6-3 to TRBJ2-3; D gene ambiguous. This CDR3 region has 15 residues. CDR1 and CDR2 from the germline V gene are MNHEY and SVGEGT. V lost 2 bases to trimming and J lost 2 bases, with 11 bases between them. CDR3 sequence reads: CASSYGQADTDTQYF. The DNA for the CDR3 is TGTGCCAGCAGTTACGGGCAGGCAGACACAGATACGCAGTATTTT.

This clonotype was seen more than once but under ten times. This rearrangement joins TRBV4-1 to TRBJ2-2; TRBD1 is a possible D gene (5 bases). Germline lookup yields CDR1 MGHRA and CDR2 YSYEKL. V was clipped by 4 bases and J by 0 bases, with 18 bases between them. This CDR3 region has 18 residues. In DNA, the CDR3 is TGCGCCAGCAGCCCCGGCCCGAACAGGACCCCGAACACCGGGGAGCTGTTTTTT. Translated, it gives CASSPGPNRTPNTGELFF.

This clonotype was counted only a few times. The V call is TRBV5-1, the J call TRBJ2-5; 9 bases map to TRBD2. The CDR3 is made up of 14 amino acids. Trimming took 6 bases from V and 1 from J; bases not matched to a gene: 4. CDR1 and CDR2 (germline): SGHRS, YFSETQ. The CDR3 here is CASMRGGLQETQYF. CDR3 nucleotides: TGCGCCAGCATGCGGGGGGGACTCCAAGAGACCCAGTACTTC. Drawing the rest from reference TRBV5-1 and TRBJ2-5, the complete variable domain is KAGVTQTPRYLIKTRGQQVTLSCSPISGHRSVSWYQQTPGQGLQFLFEYFSETQRNKGNFPGRFSGRQFSNSRSEMNVSTLELGDSALYLCASMRGGLQETQYFGPGTRLLVL.

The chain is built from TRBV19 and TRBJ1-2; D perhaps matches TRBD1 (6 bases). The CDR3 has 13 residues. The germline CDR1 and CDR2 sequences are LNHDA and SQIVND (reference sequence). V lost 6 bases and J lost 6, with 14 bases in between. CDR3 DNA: TGTGCCAGTAGCCCTGGGGCAGGGGATGGCTACACCTTC. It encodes CASSPGAGDGYTF.

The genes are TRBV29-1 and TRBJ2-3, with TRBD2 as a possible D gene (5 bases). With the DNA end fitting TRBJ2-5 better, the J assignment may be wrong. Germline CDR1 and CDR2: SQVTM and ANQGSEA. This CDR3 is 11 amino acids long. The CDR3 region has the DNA TGCAGCGGCACAGAGGGAGAGACCCAGTACTTC. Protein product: CSGTEGETQYF.

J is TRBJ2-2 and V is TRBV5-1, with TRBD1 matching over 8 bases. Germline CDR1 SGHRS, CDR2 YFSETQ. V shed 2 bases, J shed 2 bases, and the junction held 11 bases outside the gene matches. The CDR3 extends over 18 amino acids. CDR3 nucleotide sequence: TGCGCCAGCAGCTTCCCGGGACAGGCCAACCCTAACACCGGGGAGCTGTTTTTT. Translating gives CASSFPGQANPNTGELFF.

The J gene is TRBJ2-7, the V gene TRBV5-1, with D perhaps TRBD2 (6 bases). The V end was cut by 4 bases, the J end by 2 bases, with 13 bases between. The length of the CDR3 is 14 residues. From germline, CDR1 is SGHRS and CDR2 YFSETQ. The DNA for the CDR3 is TGCGCCAGCAGCGAGGGACTCCTCCCCTACGAGCAGTACTTC. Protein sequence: CASSEGLLPYEQYF.

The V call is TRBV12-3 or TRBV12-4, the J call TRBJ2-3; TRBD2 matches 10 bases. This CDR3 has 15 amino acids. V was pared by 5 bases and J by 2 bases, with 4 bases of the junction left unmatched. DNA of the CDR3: TGTGCCAGCAGTGTAAGCGGGGGGGACACAGATACGCAGTATTTT. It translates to CASSVSGGDTDTQYF.

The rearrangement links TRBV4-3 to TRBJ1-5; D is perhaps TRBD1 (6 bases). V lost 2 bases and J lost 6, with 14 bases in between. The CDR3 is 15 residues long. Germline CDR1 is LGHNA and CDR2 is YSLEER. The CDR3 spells CASSQIQGLGQPQHF. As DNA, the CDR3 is TGCGCCAGCAGCCAAATACAGGGTTTGGGTCAGCCCCAGCATTTT.

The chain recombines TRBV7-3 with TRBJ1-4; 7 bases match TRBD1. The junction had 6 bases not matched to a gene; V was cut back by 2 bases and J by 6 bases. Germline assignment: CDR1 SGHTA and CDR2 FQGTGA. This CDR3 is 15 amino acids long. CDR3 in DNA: TGTGCCAGCAGCTTACTCACAGGGGAGGATGAAAAACTGTTTTTT. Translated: CASSLLTGEDEKLFF.

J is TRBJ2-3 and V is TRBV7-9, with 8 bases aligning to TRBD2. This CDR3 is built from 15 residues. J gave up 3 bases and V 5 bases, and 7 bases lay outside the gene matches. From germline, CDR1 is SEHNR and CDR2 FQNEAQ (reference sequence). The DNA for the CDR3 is TGTGCCAGCAGCGCCCGGACTAGCAGAACAGATACGCAGTATTTT. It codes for CASSARTSRTDTQYF. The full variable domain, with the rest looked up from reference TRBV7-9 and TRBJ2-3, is DTGVSQNPRHKITKRGQNVTFRCDPISEHNRLYWYRQTLGQGPEFLTYFQNEAQLEKSRLLSDRFSAERPKGSFSTLEIQRTEQGDSAMYLCASSARTSRTDTQYFGPGTRLTVL.

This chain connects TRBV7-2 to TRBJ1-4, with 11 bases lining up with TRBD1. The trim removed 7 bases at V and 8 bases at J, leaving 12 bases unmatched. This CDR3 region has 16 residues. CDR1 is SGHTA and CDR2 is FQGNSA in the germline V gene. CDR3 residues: CASTRTGGAGGEKLFF. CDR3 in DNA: TGTGCCAGCACACGGACAGGGGGCGCGGGGGGGGAAAAACTGTTTTTT.

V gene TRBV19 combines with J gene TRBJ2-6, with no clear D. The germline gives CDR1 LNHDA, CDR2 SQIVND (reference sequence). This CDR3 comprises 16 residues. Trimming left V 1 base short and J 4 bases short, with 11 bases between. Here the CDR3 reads CASSIAGGMGANVLTF. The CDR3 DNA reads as TGTGCCAGTAGTATAGCTGGCGGCATGGGGGCCAACGTCCTGACTTTC.

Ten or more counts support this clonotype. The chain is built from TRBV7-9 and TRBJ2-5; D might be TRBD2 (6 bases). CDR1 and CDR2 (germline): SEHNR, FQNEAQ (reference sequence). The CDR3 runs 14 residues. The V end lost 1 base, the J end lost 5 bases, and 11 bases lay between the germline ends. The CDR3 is CASSLGRDRETQYF. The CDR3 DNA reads TGTGCCAGCAGCTTAGGGCGGGACCGGGAGACCCAGTACTTC. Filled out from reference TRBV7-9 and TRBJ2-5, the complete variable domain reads DTGVSQNPRHKITKRGQNVTFRCDPISEHNRLYWYRQTLGQGPEFLTYFQNEAQLEKSRLLSDRFSAERPKGSFSTLEIQRTEQGDSAMYLCASSLGRDRETQYFGPGTRLLVL.

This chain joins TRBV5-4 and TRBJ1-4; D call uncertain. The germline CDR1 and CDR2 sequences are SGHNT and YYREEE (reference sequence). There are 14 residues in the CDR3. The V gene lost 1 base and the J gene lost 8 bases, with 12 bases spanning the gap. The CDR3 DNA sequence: TGTGCCAGCAGCTTGAAAGGTTTTACGGAAAAACTGTTTTTT. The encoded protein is CASSLKGFTEKLFF.

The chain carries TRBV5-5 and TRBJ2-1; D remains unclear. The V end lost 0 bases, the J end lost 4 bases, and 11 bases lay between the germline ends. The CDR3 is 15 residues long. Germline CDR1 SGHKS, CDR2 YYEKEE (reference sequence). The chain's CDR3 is CASSLGPIEYNEQFF. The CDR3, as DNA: TGTGCCAGCAGCTTGGGGCCCATAGAGTACAATGAGCAGTTCTTC.

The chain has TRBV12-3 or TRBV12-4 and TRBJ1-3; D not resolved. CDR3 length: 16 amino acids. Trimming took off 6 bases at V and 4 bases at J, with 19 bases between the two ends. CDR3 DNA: TGTGCCAGCAGACCAACCCTCGACCGACCCGGAAACACCATATATTTT. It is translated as CASRPTLDRPGNTIYF.